This T cell receptor beta chain was sequenced for a study of blood T cell repertoires in COVID-19. As for the study in general: The cDNA or gDNA used as material had been derived from T cells, B-cell-depleted T cells, or PBMCs.

Method: immunoSEQ multiplex PCR; TCRdb's copy keeps in-frame clones and lacks some. The sample consists of 20,000 to 25,000 clones, around nine tenths of them appearing once. V lost 5 bases, J lost 4 bases, and 9 bases stayed unmatched. From germline, CDR1 is SEHNR and CDR2 FQNEAQ (reference sequence). The CDR3 is 15 residues long. The clonotype originates from a human donor in a cohort sampled during active COVID-19. The donor label of this sample is uncertain. The chain carries TRBV7-9 and TRBJ2-7; 9 bases agree with TRBD2. Sequenced material: peripheral blood. The DNA for the CDR3 is TGTGCCAGCAGCCCCGGTAGCGGGAGTACATACGAGCAGTACTTC. Its translation: CASSPGSGSTYEQYF.